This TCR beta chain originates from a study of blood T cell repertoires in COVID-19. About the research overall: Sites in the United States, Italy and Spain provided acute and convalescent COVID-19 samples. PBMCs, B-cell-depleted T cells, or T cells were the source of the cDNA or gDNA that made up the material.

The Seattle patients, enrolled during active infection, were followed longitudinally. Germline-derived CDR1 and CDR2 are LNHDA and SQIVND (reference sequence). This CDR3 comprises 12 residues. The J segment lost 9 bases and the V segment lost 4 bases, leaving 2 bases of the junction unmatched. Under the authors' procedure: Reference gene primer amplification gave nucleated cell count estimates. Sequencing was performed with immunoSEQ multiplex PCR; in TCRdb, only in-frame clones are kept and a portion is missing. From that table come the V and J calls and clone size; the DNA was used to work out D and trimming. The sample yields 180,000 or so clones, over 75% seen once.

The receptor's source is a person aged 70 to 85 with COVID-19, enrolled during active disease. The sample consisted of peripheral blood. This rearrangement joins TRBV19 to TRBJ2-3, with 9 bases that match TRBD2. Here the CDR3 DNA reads TGTGCCAGTAGTACCCTAGCGGGGACGCAGTATTTT. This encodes CASSTLAGTQYF.